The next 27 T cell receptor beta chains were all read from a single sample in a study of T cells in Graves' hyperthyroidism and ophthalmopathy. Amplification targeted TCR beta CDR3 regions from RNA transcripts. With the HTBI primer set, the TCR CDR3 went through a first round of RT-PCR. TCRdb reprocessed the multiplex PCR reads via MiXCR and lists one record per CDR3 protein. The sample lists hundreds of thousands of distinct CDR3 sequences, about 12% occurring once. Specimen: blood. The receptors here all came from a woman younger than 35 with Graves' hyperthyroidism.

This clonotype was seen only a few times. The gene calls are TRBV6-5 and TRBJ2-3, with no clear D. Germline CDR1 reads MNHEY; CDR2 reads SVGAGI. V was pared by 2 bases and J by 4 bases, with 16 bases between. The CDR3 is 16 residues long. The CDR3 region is CASSYTLTVGPDTQYF. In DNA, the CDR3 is TGTGCCAGCAGTTACACACTTACGGTGGGCCCAGATACGCAGTATTTT.

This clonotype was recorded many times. As DNA, the CDR3 is TGTGCCAGCAGCCAGGGGAGTTTCCTGACAGATACGCAGTATTTT. It translates to CASSQGSFLTDTQYF. This chain joins TRBV14 and TRBJ2-3; TRBD2 might be the D (5 bases). The length of the CDR3 is 15 residues. The V gene's germline CDR1 is SGHDN and CDR2 FVKESK. Trimming pared 3 bases from V and 3 bases from J, leaving 13 bases between.

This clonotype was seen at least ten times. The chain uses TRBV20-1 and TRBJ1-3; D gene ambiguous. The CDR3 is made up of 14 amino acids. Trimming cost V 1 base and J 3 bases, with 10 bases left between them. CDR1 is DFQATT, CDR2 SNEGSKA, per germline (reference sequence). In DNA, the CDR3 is TGCAGTGCTAGAGGCACGCCGAGTGGAAACACCATATATTTT. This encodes CSARGTPSGNTIYF.

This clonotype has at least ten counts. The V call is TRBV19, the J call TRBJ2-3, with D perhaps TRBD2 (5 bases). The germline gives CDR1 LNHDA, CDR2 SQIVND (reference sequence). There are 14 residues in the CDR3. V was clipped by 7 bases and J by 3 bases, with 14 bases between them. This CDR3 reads CASKGAGETDTQYF. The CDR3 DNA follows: TGTGCCAGTAAGGGCGCTGGGGAGACAGATACGCAGTATTTT.

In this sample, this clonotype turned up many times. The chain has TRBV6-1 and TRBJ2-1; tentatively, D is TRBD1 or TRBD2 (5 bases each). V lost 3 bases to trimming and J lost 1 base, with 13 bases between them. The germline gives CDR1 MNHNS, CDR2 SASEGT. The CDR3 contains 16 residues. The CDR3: CASSEPGPLSYNEQFF. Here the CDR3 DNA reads TGTGCCAGCAGTGAGCCGGGACCTTTATCCTACAATGAGCAGTTCTTC.

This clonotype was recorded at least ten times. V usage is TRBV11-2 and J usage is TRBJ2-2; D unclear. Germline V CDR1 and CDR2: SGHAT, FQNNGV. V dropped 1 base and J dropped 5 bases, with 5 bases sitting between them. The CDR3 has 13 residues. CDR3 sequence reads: CASSLVRTGELFF. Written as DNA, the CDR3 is TGTGCCAGCAGCTTAGTCAGAACCGGGGAGCTGTTTTTT. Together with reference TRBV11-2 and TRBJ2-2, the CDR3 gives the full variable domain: EAGVAQSPRYKIIEKRQSVAFWCNPISGHATLYWYQQILGQGPKLLIQFQNNGVVDDSQLPKDRFSAERLKGVDSTLKIQPAKLEDSAVYLCASSLVRTGELFFGEGSRLTVL.

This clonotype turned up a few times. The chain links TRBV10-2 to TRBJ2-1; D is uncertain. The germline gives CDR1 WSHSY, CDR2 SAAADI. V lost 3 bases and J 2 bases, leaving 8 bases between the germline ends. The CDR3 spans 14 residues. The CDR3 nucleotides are TGCGCCAGCAGTGACTCGACGGCCTACAATGAGCAGTTCTTC. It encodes CASSDSTAYNEQFF.

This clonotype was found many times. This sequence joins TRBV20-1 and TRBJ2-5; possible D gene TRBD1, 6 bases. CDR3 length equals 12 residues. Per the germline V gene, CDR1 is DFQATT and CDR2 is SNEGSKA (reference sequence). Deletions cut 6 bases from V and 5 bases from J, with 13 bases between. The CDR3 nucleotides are TGCAGTGCCAGCACGCAGGGGGAGACCCAGTACTTC. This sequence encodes CSASTQGETQYF.

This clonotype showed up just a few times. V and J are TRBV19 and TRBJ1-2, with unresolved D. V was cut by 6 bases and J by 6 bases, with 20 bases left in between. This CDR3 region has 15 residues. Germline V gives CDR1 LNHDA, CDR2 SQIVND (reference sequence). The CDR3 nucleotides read TGTGCCAGTAGGCCCCCTGGACGGAGTACTCATGGCTACACCTTC. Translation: CASRPPGRSTHGYTF.

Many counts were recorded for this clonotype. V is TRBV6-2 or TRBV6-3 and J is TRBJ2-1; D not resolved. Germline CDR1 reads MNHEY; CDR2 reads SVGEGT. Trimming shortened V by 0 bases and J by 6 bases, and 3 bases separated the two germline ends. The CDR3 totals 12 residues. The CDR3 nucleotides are TGTGCCAGCAGTTACTCAAGCAATGAGCAGTTCTTC. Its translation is CASSYSSNEQFF.

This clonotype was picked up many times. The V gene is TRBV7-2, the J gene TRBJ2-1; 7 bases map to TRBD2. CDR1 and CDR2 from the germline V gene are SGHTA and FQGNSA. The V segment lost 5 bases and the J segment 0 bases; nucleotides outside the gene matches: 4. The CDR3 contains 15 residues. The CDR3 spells CASSTWTSSYNEQFF. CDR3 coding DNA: TGTGCCAGCAGCACCTGGACTAGCTCCTACAATGAGCAGTTCTTC. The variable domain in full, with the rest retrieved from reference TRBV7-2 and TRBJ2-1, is GAGVSQSPSNKVTEKGKDVELRCDPISGHTALYWYRQSLGQGLEFLIYFQGNSAPDKSGLPSDRFSAERTGGSVSTLTIQRTQQEDSAVYLCASSTWTSSYNEQFFGPGTRLTVL.

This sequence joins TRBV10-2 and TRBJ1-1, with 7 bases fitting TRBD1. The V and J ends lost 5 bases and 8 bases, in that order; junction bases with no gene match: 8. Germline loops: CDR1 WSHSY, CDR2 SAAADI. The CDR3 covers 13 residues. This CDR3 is CASSRTGEAEAFF. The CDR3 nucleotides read TGCGCCAGCAGTCGTACAGGGGAGGCCGAAGCTTTCTTT.

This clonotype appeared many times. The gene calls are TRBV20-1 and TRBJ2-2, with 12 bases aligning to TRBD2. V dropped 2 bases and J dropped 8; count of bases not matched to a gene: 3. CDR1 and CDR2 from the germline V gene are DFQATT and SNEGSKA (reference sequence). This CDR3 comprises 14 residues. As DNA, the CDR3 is TGCAGTGCTAGACTAGCGGGAGGGAGTGGGGAGCTGTTTTTT. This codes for CSARLAGGSGELFF.

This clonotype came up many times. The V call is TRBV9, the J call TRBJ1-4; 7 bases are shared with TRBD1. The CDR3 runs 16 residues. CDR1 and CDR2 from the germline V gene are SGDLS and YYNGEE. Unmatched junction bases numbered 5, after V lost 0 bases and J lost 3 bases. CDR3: CASSVAWGQPNEKLFF. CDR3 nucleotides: TGTGCCAGCAGCGTAGCTTGGGGACAGCCTAATGAAAAACTGTTTTTT.

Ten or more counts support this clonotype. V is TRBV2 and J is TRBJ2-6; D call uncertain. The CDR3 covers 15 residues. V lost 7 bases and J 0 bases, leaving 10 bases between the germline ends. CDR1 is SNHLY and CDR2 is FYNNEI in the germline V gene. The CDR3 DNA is TGTGCCAGCAAACGGGTGAACTCTGGGGCCAACGTCCTGACTTTC. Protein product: CASKRVNSGANVLTF.

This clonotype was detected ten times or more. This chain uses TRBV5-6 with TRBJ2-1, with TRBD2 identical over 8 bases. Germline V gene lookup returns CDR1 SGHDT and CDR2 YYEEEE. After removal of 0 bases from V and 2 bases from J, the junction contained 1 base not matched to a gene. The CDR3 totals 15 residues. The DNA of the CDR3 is TGTGCCAGCAGCTTGGACGGGAGGGCCTACAATGAGCAGTTCTTC. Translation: CASSLDGRAYNEQFF.

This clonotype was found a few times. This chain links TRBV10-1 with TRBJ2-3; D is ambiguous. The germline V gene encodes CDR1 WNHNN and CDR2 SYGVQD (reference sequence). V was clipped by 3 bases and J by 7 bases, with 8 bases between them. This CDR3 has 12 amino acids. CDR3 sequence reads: CASSENDNTQYF. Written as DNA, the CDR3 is TGCGCCAGCAGTGAAAACGATAATACGCAGTATTTT.

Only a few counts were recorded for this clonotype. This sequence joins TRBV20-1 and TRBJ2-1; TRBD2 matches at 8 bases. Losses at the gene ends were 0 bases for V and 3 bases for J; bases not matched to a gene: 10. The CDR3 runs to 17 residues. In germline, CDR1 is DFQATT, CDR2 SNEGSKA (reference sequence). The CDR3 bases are TGCAGTGCTAGAGAGCGACTAGCGACCCGAATCTACAATGAGCAGTTCTTC. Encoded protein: CSARERLATRIYNEQFF.

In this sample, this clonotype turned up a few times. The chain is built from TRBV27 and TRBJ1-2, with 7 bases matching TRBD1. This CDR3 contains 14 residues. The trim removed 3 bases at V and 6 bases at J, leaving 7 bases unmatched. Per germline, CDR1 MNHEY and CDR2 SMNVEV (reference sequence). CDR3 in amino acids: CASSFVGGGNGYTF. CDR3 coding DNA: TGTGCCAGCAGTTTCGTAGGGGGCGGTAATGGCTACACCTTC.

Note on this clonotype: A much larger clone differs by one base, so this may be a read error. The CDR3 DNA is TGTGCCTGGAGTTTTAACACTGTAGCTTTCTTT. This sequence encodes CAWSFNTVAFF. The J gene is TRBJ1-1, the V gene TRBV30; no clear D gene. CDR1 GTSNPN and CDR2 SVGIG come from the germline V gene (reference sequence). The CDR3 spans 11 residues.

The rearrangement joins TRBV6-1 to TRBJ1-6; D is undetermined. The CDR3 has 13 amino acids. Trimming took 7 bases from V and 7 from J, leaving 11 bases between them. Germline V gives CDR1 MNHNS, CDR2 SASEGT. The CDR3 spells CASNSMGNSPLHF. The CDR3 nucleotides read TGTGCCAGCAACAGTATGGGAAATTCACCCCTCCACTTT.

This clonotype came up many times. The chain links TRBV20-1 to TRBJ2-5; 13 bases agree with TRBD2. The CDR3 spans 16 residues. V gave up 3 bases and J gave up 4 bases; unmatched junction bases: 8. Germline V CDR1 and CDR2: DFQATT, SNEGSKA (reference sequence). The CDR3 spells CSARRLAGGGGETQYF. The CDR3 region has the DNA TGCAGTGCTAGGAGACTAGCGGGAGGAGGCGGAGAGACCCAGTACTTC.

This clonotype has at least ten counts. The CDR3 spells CASSTSSRRVYSPLHF. CDR3 in DNA: TGTGCCAGCAGCACCTCATCCCGGCGGGTGTATTCACCCCTCCACTTT. The chain uses TRBV5-8 and TRBJ1-6; D is unresolved. The CDR3 spans 16 residues. Germline lookup yields CDR1 SGHTS and CDR2 YDEGEE. Trimming removed 4 bases at V and 8 bases at J, with 19 bases between.

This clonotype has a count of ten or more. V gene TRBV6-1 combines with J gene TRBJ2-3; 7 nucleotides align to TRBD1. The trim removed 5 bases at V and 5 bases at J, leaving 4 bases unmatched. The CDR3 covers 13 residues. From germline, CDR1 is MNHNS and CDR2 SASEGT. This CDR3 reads CASSTGEGDTQYF. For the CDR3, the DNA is TGTGCCAGCAGTACAGGGGAAGGAGATACGCAGTATTTT.

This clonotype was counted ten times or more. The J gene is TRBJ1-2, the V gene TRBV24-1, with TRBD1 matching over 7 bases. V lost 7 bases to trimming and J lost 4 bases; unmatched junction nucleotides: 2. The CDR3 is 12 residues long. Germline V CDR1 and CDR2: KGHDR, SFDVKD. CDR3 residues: CATSRTGYGYTF. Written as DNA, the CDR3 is TGTGCCACCAGCAGGACAGGCTATGGCTACACCTTC.

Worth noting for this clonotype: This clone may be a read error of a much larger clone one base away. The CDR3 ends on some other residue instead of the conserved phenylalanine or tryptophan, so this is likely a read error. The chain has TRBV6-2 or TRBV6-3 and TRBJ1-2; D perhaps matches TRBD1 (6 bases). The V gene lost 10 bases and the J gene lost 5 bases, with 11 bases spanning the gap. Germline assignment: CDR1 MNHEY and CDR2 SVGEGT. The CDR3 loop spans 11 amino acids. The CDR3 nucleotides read TGTGCCATCCTACAGGGTTATGGCTACACCCTC. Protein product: CAILQGYGYTL.

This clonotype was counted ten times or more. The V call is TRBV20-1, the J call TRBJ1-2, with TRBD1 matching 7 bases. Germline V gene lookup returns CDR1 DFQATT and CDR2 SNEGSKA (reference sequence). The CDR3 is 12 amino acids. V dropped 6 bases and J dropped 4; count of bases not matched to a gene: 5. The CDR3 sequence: CSAERDSYGYTF. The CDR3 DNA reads TGCAGTGCCGAACGGGACAGCTATGGCTACACCTTC.